This T cell receptor (beta chain) came from a study of blood T cells in healthy people across ages. About the research overall: Capture by template switching was about one barcoded beta molecule per two T cells.

This clonotype was counted between two and nine times. Antigen: not known. Per-sample yields of isolated PBMCs were at least 7 million. Study findings and constraints: Observed TCR beta diversity showed a strong correlation with the percentage of naive T cells as measured by flow cytometry.

Trimming shortened V by 2 bases and J by 4 bases, and 11 bases separated the two germline ends. CDR1 and CDR2 from the germline V gene are MNHNS and SASEGT. The CDR3 consists of 14 residues. It was with a sample-barcoded 5' primer and a J-beta primer mix that a second PCR of roughly 7 to 12 cycles was run. Each CDR3 protein gets one entry after TCRdb re-called the 5' RACE reads with MiXCR. The sample gives some 760,000 distinct CDR3 sequences, 25% of which show up once; more than 3% is in the top ten. These same records also appear under a second study, on T cells of mothers and their children. As reported in that work: The second PCR's M1S primer added sample barcodes and 2-4 random nucleotides.

The clonotype originates from a boy between 10 and 17 years old in good health. V usage is TRBV6-1 and J usage is TRBJ1-2; TRBD1 is a possible D gene (6 bases). Sequencing used blood. CDR3 nucleotide sequence: TGTGCCAGCAGTGAACAGGGGCAGTCCTATGGCTACACCTTC. Its protein product is CASSEQGQSYGYTF.